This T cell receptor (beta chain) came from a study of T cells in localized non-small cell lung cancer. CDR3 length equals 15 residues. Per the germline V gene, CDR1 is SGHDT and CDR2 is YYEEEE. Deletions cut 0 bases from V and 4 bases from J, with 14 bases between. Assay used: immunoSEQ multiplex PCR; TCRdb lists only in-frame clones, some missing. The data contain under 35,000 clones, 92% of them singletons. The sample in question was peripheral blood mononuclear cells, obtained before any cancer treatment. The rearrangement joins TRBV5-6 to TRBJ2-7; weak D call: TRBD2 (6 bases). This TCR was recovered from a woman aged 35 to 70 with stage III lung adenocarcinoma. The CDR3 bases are TGTGCCAGCAGCTTGGGGGCGGGGACGGGGTACGAGCAGTACTTC. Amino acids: CASSLGAGTGYEQYF.